Listed below are T cell receptor beta chains from one sample, sequenced in a study of T cell responses to AZD1222 COVID-19 vaccine. Clones were read by immunoSEQ multiplex PCR, and TCRdb kept only the in-frame ones, dropping some. Altogether about 110,000 clones are present, around 90% being singletons, with the ten largest covering roughly 5.2%. Sequenced material: peripheral blood, taken on day 0 of AZD1222 vaccination. These receptor sequences come from an adult in good health. Each CDR3 is given with its conserved first and last residue. The D gene is left open where the match is weak. Size is stated for part of the rows, as once, few or many counts, or as a class when the clone is expanded.

D gene,V gene,clone size,J gene,CDR3 protein,CDR3 DNA
NA,TRBV25-1,NA,TRBJ1-4,CGQAAVNSEKLFF,TGTGGACAGGCGGCAGTTAACTCAGAAAAACTGTTTTTT
NA,TRBV6-2/TRBV6-3,once,TRBJ1-1,CASSYALGGTEAFF,TGTGCCAGCAGTTACGCCTTGGGGGGCACTGAAGCTTTCTTT
NA,TRBV5-4,NA,TRBJ1-2,CASSSIGGYTF,TGTGCCAGCAGCTCGATAGGGGGCTACACCTTC
TRBD2,TRBV27,NA,TRBJ2-7,CASRARDYIYEQYF,TGTGCCAGCAGAGCCCGGGACTACATCTACGAGCAGTACTTC
NA,TRBV7-2,NA,TRBJ1-1,CASSAGTPTLNTEAFF,TGTGCCAGCAGCGCCGGGACACCTACCTTAAACACTGAAGCTTTCTTT
NA,TRBV6-5,NA,TRBJ1-1,CASSYAGSGDTEAFF,TGTGCCAGCAGCTACGCAGGGTCAGGGGACACTGAAGCTTTCTTT
NA,TRBV7-9,NA,TRBJ1-2,CASSRGGYGYTF,TGTGCCAGCAGCCGAGGAGGCTATGGCTACACCTTC
TRBD2,TRBV2,once,TRBJ2-1,CASSEMGLAGGQFF,TGTGCCAGCAGTGAAATGGGACTAGCGGGGGGGCAGTTCTTC
NA,TRBV4-1,few,TRBJ1-3,CASSPTRDSGNTIYF,TGCGCCAGCAGCCCAACAAGAGACTCTGGAAACACCATATATTTT
NA,TRBV5-1,NA,TRBJ2-2,CASGSTGRHTGELFF,TGCGCCAGCGGGTCCACAGGGAGGCACACCGGGGAGCTGTTTTTT
TRBD1,TRBV5-4,NA,TRBJ1-3,CASSSDRGAGNTIYF,TGTGCCAGCAGCTCGGACAGGGGAGCAGGAAACACCATATATTTT
NA,TRBV28,NA,TRBJ2-7,CASSPGASIYEQYF,TGTGCCAGCAGTCCCGGCGCGAGTATCTACGAGCAGTACTTC
NA,TRBV2,NA,TRBJ1-6,CASIRGRNNSPLHF,TGTGCCAGCATCCGAGGGAGGAATAATTCACCCCTCCACTTT
NA,TRBV5-5,NA,TRBJ1-2,CASSLDFSGANYGYTF,TGTGCCAGCAGCTTGGACTTCTCAGGGGCTAACTATGGCTACACCTTC
NA,TRBV4-1,NA,TRBJ2-3,CASSQGGGAVAQYF,TGCGCCAGCAGCCAAGGCGGCGGGGCAGTTGCGCAGTATTTT
NA,TRBV4-3,NA,TRBJ2-7,CASSQARGYYEQYF,TGCGCCAGCAGCCAAGCCAGGGGCTACTACGAGCAGTACTTC
NA,TRBV7-2,NA,TRBJ2-3,CASSLNEGTDTQYF,TGTGCCAGCAGCTTAAACGAGGGGACAGATACGCAGTATTTT
NA,TRBV11-2,NA,TRBJ2-1,CASSFRREQFF,TGTGCCAGCAGCTTTCGGCGGGAGCAGTTCTTC
NA,TRBV25-1,NA,TRBJ2-2,CASSESRLGVGELFF,TGTGCCAGCAGTGAATCCCGACTAGGGGTCGGGGAGCTGTTTTTT